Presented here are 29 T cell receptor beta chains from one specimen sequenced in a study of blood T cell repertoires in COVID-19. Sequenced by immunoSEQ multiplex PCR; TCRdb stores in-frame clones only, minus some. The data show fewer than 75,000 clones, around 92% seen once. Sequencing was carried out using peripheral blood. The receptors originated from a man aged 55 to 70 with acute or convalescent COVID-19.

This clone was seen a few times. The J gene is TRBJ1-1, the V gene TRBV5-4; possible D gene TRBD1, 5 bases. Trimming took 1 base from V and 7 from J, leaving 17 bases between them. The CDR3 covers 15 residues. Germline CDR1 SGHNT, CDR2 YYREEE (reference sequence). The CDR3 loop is CASSLNPGISIEAFF. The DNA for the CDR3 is TGTGCCAGCAGCTTGAACCCAGGGATTAGCATTGAAGCTTTCTTT. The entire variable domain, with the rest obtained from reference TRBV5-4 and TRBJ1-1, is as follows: ETGVTQSPTHLIKTRGQQVTLRCSSQSGHNTVSWYQQALGQGPQFIFQYYREEENGRGNFPPRFSGLQFPNYSSELNVNALELDDSALYLCASSLNPGISIEAFFGQGTRLTVV.

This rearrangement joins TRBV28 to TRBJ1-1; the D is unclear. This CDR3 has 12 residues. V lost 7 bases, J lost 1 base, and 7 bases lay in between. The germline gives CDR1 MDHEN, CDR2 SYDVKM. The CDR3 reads CASTGTNTEAFF. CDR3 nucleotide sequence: TGTGCCAGCACAGGTACGAACACTGAAGCTTTCTTT.

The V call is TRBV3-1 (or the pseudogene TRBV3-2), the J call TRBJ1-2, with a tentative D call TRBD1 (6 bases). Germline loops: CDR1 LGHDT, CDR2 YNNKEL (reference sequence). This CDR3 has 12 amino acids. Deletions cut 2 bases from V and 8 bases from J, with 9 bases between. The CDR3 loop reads CASSQTQGGYTF. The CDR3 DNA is TGTGCCAGCAGCCAAACACAGGGAGGCTACACCTTC.

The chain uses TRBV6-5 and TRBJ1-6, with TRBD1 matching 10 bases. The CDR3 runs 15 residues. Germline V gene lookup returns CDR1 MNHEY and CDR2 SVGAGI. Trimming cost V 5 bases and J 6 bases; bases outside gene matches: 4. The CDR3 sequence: CASSRGDRGNSPLHF. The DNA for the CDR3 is TGTGCCAGCAGTCGAGGGGACAGGGGTAATTCACCCCTCCACTTT.

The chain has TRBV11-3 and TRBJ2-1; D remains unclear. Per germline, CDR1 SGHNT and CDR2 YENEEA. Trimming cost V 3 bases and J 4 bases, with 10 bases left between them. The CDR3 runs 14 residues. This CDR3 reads CASSLSNAYNEQFF. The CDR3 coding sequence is TGTGCCAGCAGCTTGTCTAACGCATACAATGAGCAGTTCTTC.

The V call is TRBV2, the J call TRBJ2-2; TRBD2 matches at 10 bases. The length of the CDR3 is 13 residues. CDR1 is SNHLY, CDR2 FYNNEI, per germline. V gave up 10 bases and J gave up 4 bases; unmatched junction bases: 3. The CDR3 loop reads CATSGGATGELFF. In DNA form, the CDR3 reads TGTGCCACCAGCGGGGGGGCCACCGGGGAGCTGTTTTTT.

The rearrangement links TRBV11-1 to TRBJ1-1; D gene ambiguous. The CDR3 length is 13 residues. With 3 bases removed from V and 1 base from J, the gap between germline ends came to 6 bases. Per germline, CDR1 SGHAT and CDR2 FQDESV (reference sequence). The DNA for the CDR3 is TGTGCCAGCAGCTTCGGTTGGAACACTGAAGCTTTCTTT. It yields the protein CASSFGWNTEAFF.

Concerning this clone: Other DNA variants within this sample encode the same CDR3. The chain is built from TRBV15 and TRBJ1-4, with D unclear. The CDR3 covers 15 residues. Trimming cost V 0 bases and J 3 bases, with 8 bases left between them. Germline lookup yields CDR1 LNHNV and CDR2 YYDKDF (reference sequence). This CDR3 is CATSRDIGANEKLFF. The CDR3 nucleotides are TGTGCCACCAGCAGAGATATCGGGGCTAATGAAAAACTGTTTTTT.

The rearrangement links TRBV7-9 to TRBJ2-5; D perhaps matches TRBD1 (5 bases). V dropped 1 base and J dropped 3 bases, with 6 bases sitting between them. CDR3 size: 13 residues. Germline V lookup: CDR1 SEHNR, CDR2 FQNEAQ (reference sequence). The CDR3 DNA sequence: TGTGCCAGCAGCTTAGAGACAGAAGAGACCCAGTACTTC. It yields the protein CASSLETEETQYF. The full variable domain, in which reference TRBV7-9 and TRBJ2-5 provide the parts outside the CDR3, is DTGVSQNPRHKITKRGQNVTFRCDPISEHNRLYWYRQTLGQGPEFLTYFQNEAQLEKSRLLSDRFSAERPKGSFSTLEIQRTEQGDSAMYLCASSLETEETQYFGPGTRLLVL.

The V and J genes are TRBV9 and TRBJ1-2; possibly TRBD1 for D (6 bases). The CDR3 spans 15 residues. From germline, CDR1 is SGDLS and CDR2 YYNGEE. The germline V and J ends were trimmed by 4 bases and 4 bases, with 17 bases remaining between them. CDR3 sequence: CASSPENRAGYGYTF. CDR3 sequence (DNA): TGTGCCAGCAGCCCTGAAAACAGGGCAGGCTATGGCTACACCTTC.

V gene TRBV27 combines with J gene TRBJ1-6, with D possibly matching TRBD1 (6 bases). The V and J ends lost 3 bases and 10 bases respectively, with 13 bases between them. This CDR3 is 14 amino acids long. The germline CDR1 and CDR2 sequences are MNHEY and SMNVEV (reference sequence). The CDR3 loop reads CASSFGGPYSPLHF. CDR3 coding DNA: TGTGCCAGCAGTTTCGGGGGGCCCTACTCACCCCTCCACTTT.

CDR3 sequence reads: CASSSLQGTTLMNTEAFF. The CDR3 region has the DNA TGTGCCAGCAGTTCCCTACAGGGTACGACTCTCATGAACACTGAAGCTTTCTTT. The chain joins TRBV27 to TRBJ1-1; D possibly corresponds to TRBD1 (6 bases). V was cut by 4 bases and J by 0 bases, with 21 bases left in between. The CDR3 runs to 18 residues. Germline CDR1 and CDR2: MNHEY and SMNVEV (reference sequence).

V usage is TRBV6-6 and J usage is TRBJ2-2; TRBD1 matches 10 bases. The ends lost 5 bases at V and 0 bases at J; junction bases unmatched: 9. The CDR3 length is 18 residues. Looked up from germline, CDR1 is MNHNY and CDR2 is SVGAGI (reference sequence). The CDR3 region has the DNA TGTGCCAGCAGTCGCGCTCCAGGGACAGGGGCGAACACCGGGGAGCTGTTTTTT. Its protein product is CASSRAPGTGANTGELFF.

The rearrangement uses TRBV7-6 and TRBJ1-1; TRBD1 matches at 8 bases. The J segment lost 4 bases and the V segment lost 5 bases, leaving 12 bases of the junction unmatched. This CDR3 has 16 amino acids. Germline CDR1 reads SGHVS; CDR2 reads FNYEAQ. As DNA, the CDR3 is TGTGCCAGCAGCCCAAGACAGGGGCTGGGGCGCACTGAAGCTTTCTTT. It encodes CASSPRQGLGRTEAFF. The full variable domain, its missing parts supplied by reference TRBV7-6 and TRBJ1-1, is GAGVSQSPRYKVTKRGQDVALRCDPISGHVSLYWYRQALGQGPEFLTYFNYEAQQDKSGLPNDRFSAERPEGSISTLTIQRTEQRDSAMYRCASSPRQGLGRTEAFFGQGTRLTVV.

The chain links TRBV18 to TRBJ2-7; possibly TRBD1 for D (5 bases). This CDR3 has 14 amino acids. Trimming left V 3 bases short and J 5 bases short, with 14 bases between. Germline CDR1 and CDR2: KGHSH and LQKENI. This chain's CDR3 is CASSPGGAAHEQYF. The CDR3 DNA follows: TGTGCCAGCTCACCGGGTGGGGCTGCCCACGAGCAGTACTTC.

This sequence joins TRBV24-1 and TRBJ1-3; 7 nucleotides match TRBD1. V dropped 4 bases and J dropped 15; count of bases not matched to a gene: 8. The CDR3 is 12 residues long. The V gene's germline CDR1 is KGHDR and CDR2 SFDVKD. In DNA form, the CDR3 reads TGTGCCACCAGTGACCGACAGGGTTCTACATATTTT. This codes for CATSDRQGSTYF.

CDR3 sequence: CASNLRGHGYTF. CDR3 DNA: TGTGCCAGCAACCTCAGGGGCCATGGCTACACCTTC. The chain couples TRBV7-9 to TRBJ1-2; D possibly corresponds to TRBD1 (6 bases). Germline CDR1 is SEHNR and CDR2 is FQNEAQ (reference sequence). Trimming removed 7 bases from V and 6 bases from J, with 12 bases in between. CDR3 length: 12 amino acids.

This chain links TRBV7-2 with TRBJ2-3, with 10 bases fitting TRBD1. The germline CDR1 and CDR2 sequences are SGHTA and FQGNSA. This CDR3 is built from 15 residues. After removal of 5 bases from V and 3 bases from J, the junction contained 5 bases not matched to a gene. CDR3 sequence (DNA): TGTGCCAGCAGCCAGGACAGGGGGAGAACAGATACGCAGTATTTT. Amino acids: CASSQDRGRTDTQYF.

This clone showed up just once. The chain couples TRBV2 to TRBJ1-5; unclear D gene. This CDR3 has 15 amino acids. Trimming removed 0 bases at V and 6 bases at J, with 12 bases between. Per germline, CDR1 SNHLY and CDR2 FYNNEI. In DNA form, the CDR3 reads TGTGCCAGCAGTGAAGCGCCAATGTTCGGTCAGCCCCAGCATTTT. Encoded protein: CASSEAPMFGQPQHF. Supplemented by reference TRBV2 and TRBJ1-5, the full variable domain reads EPEVTQTPSHQVTQMGQEVILRCVPISNHLYFYWYRQILGQKVEFLVSFYNNEISEKSEIFDDQFSVERPDGSNFTLKIRSTKLEDSAMYFCASSEAPMFGQPQHFGDGTRLSIL.

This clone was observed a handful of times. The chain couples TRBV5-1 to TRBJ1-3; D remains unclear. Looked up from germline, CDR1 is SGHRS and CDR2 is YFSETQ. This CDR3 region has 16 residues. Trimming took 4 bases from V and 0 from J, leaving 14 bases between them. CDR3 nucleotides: TGCGCCAGCAGCCCCTATGAACAGTTCTCTGGAAACACCATATATTTT. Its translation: CASSPYEQFSGNTIYF.

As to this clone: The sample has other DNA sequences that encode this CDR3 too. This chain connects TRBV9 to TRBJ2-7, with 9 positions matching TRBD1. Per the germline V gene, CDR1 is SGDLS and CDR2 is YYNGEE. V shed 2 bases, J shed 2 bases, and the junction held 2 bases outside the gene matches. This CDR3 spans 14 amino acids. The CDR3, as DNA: TGTGCCAGCAGCGTCGGGACAGGGACCTACGAGCAGTACTTC. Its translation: CASSVGTGTYEQYF.

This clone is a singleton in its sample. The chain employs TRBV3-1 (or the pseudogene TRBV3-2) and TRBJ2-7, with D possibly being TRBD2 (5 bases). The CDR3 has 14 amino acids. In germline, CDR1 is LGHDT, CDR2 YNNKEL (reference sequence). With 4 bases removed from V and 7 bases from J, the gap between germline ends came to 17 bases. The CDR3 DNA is TGTGCCAGCAGCCTTTCCGGGATTTTGGGGGAGCAGTACTTC. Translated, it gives CASSLSGILGEQYF.

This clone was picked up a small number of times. The CDR3 sequence is CASSEMRQGSQPQHF. The CDR3 DNA is TGTGCCAGCAGTGAAATGCGACAGGGGAGTCAGCCCCAGCATTTT. V and J are TRBV6-1 and TRBJ1-5; 8 bases line up with TRBD1. Germline V lookup: CDR1 MNHNS, CDR2 SASEGT. Trimming took 2 bases from V and 6 from J; bases not matched to a gene: 6. The CDR3 extends over 15 amino acids.

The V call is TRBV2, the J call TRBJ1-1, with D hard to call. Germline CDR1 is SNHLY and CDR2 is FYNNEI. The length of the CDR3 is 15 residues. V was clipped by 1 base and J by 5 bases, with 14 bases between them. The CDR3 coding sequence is TGTGCCAGCAGTGAAGTTGGCGGGAGTGAGACTGAAGCTTTCTTT. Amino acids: CASSEVGGSETEAFF. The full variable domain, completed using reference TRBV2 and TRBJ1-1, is EPEVTQTPSHQVTQMGQEVILRCVPISNHLYFYWYRQILGQKVEFLVSFYNNEISEKSEIFDDQFSVERPDGSNFTLKIRSTKLEDSAMYFCASSEVGGSETEAFFGQGTRLTVV.

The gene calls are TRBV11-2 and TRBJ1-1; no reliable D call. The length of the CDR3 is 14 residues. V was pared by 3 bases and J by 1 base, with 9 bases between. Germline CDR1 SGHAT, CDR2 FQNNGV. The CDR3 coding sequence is TGTGCCAGCAGCTTTGAGGCCAGGAACACTGAAGCTTTCTTT. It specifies CASSFEARNTEAFF.

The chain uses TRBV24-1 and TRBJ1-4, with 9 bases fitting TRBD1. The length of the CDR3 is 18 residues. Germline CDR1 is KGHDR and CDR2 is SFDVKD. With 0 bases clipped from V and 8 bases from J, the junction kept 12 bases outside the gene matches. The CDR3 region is CATSDLLLGTGKNEKLFF. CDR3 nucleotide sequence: TGTGCCACCAGTGATTTGCTCCTAGGGACAGGGAAAAACGAAAAACTGTTTTTT.

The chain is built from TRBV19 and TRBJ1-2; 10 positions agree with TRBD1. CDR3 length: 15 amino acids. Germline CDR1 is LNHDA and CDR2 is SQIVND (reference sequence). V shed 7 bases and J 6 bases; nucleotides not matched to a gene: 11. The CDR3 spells CASTEKSGTGDGYTF. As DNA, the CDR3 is TGTGCCAGTACTGAGAAATCGGGGACAGGGGATGGCTACACCTTC.

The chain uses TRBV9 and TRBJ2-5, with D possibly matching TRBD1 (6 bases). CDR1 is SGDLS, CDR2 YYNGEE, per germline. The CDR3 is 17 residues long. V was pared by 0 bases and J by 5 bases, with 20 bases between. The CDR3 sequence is CASSVGTGFSPGETQYF. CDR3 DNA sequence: TGTGCCAGCAGCGTAGGAACAGGGTTTTCTCCGGGGGAGACCCAGTACTTC.

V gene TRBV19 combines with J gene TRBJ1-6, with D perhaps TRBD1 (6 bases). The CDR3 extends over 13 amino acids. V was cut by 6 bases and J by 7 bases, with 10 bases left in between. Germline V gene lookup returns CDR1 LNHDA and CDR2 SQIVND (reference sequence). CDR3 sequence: CASRDSQNSPLHF. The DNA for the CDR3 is TGTGCCAGTAGGGACAGCCAAAATTCACCCCTCCACTTT.